These T cell receptor beta chains were read from a single sample in a study of response to subunit inactivated influenza vaccine. TCRdb reprocessed the RT-PCR reads with MiXCR, giving one entry per CDR3 protein. Here the sample spans approximately 170,000 distinct CDR3 sequences, 13% to 15% being singletons. Sequencing was performed on CD8+ T cells sorted from PBMCs, taken around 5 days after vaccination. The receptors originated from a man aged 45 to 65 who received an inactivated influenza vaccine. CDR3s include the opening cysteine and the closing phenylalanine or tryptophan. A D gene is named only where the DNA matches it firmly. Clone size is stated in some rows and not others, as once, few, many or a class when expanded.

CDR3 DNA | CDR3 protein | V gene | D gene | J gene | clone size
TGTGCCAGCAGCTTAGGATGGTGGGGAGAGGGTCAAGAGACCCAGTACTTC | CASSLGWWGEGQETQYF | TRBV13 | . | TRBJ2-5 | .
TGTGCCAGCAGCTGGGCCTATCTAGGCCAAGACTCACCCCTCCACTTT | CASSWAYLGQDSPLHF | TRBV5-6 | . | TRBJ1-6 | many
TGTGCCACCAGCATTTCAGTTGGGGAAACCTACGAGCAGTACTTC | CATSISVGETYEQYF | TRBV15 | . | TRBJ2-7 | .
TGTGCCAGCAGTTTTTATAGCAATCAGCCCCAGCATTTT | CASSFYSNQPQHF | TRBV27 | . | TRBJ1-5 | many
TGTGCCTGCAGCCATCCCGGGACAGGGTTGAATGAGCAGTTCTTC | CACSHPGTGLNEQFF | TRBV3-1 | TRBD1 | TRBJ2-1 | once
TGTGCCAGCAGCTTATTTTCCTACGAGCAGTACTTC | CASSLFSYEQYF | TRBV7-9 | . | TRBJ2-7 | .
TGTGCCAGCAGTTCTGAGACCGCCCGAAGCTCCTACAATGAGCAGTTCTTC | CASSSETARSSYNEQFF | TRBV28 | . | TRBJ2-1 | few
TGCGCCAGCACCCCAAGCAGGTGGAATCAGCCCCAGCATTTT | CASTPSRWNQPQHF | TRBV23-1 | . | TRBJ1-5 | few
TGTGCCAGCAGCCTCGGATTGGGGAATGAGCAGTTCTTC | CASSLGLGNEQFF | TRBV5-6 | . | TRBJ2-1 | few
TGCGCCAGCAGCCAAGATGTGGGACTAGCGGGGTACAATGAGCAGTTCTTC | CASSQDVGLAGYNEQFF | TRBV4-3 | TRBD2 | TRBJ2-1 | .
TGCGCCAGCAGCCAAGGTTTATTCGTATCTGAGCAGTTCTTC | CASSQGLFVSEQFF | TRBV4-1 | . | TRBJ2-1 | few
TGCGCCAGCAGTGAGGAAGCGTCGAGCTCCTACGAGCAGTACTTC | CASSEEASSSYEQYF | TRBV10-2 | . | TRBJ2-7 | .
TGTGCCAGCAGCCCCGGACTCGTTAACGAGCAGTACTTC | CASSPGLVNEQYF | TRBV12-3/TRBV12-4 | . | TRBJ2-7 | .
TGTGCCAGCAGCTTGGGGACGCTGAATCAGCCCCAGCATTTT | CASSLGTLNQPQHF | TRBV5-6 | . | TRBJ1-5 | .
TGCGCCAGCAGTGAGCAACGGGCCGGCACTGAAGCTTTCTTT | CASSEQRAGTEAFF | TRBV10-1 | . | TRBJ1-1 | few
TGCAGTGCTAGAGACTGGCAGGGGGAGTACAATGAGCAGTTCTTC | CSARDWQGEYNEQFF | TRBV20-1 | TRBD1 | TRBJ2-1 | few
TGTGCCACCAGTGAGAACTATAGCAATCAGCCCCAGCATTTT | CATSENYSNQPQHF | TRBV24-1 | . | TRBJ1-5 | few
TGTGCCAGCAGTTTTGGCCGCCCCCCTGGGTCCTACGAGCAGTACTTC | CASSFGRPPGSYEQYF | TRBV12-3/TRBV12-4 | . | TRBJ2-7 | .
TGTGCCATCGCATCGGACAGGGGGCTGTCAGAGACCCAGTACTTC | CAIASDRGLSETQYF | TRBV10-3 | TRBD1 | TRBJ2-5 | few
TGTGCCAGCAGTTTAGGGTCTAGCGGGAGGCTGAATGAGCAGTTCTTC | CASSLGSSGRLNEQFF | TRBV27 | TRBD2 | TRBJ2-1 | .
TGTGCCAGCAGTGTAGGGAGGAACGCTGAAGCTTTCTTT | CASSVGRNAEAFF | TRBV27 | . | TRBJ1-1 | few
TGCGCCAGCAGACTGGGCGGGGGGGCCACAGATACGCAGTATTTT | CASRLGGGATDTQYF | TRBV4-1 | TRBD2 | TRBJ2-3 | .
TGTGCCAGCAGCGTGGGGGTAGTTATGCACGAGCAGTACTTC | CASSVGVVMHEQYF | TRBV9 | . | TRBJ2-7 | medium-sized
TGTGCCAGCAGCAAAGGGCCGGGACTAGCGTTCCAAGAGACCCAGTACTTC | CASSKGPGLAFQETQYF | TRBV21-1 | . | TRBJ2-5 | once
TGTGCCAGCAGCCAGTACACCGGGGAGCTGTTTTTT | CASSQYTGELFF | TRBV7-9 | . | TRBJ2-2 | .
TGTGCCGGCCAGATAGCCAAAAACATTCAGTACTTC | CAGQIAKNIQYF | TRBV9 | . | TRBJ2-4 | .
TGTGCCAGCAGTGAAGCTCTAGGAAGCGTTAGCACAGATACGCAGTATTTT | CASSEALGSVSTDTQYF | TRBV2 | . | TRBJ2-3 | .
TGTGCCAGCGGCGTGCTGTCCTACAATGAGCAGTTCTTC | CASGVLSYNEQFF | TRBV14 | . | TRBJ2-1 | .